This entry lists 12 T cell receptor beta chains sequenced from one sample in a study of CD8 T cells in Susac syndrome. The RNA input was roughly 0.45 to 1 ug, and it was reverse transcribed with random hexamers. MiXCR was run by TCRdb on the immunoSEQ multiplex PCR reads, yielding one entry per CDR3 protein. The table shows 150,000 to 200,000 distinct CDR3 sequences, with almost 96% occurring only once. Source material: CD4+ T cells from PBMCs. The receptors were sampled from a human donor with Susac syndrome.

The J gene is TRBJ2-7, the V gene TRBV7-8; 12 bases are a match to TRBD2. The germline CDR1 and CDR2 sequences are SGHVS and FQNEAQ. The CDR3 sequence is 16 residues long. V was pared by 4 bases and J by 3 bases, with 7 bases of the junction left unmatched. The CDR3 nucleotides are TGTGCCAGCAGCTCATGGACTAGCGGGGCATTCTACGAGCAGTACTTC. Translation gives CASSSWTSGAFYEQYF.

In DNA, the CDR3 is TGCGCCAGCAGCCAAGACCGGGACAAGCAGTTCTTC. This translates into CASSQDRDKQFF. The rearrangement joins TRBV4-3 to TRBJ2-1; tentatively, D is TRBD1 (6 bases). This CDR3 has 12 amino acids. Trimming took off 0 bases at V and 11 bases at J, with 8 bases between the two ends. Germline V CDR1 and CDR2: LGHNA, YSLEER.

The CDR3 reads CASSLAAGGPYNEQFF. CDR3 bases: TGTGCCAGCAGCTTAGCAGCGGGGGGCCCCTACAATGAGCAGTTCTTC. The chain joins TRBV7-2 to TRBJ2-1, with TRBD2 identical over 9 bases. Germline V lookup: CDR1 SGHTA, CDR2 FQGNSA. The length of the CDR3 is 16 residues. After removal of 0 bases from V and 2 bases from J, the junction contained 2 bases not matched to a gene.

CDR3 protein: CASSLTAGGPLETQYF. The CDR3 nucleotides are TGTGCCAGCAGCTTAACAGCGGGGGGCCCCCTAGAGACCCAGTACTTC. The gene calls are TRBV5-5 and TRBJ2-5, with 9 bases matching TRBD2. The CDR3 has 16 amino acids. Germline CDR1 reads SGHKS; CDR2 reads YYEKEE (reference sequence). V was clipped by 2 bases and J by 4 bases; unmatched bases: 9. Using reference TRBV5-5 and TRBJ2-5 for the parts outside the CDR3, the full variable domain is DAGVTQSPTHLIKTRGQQVTLRCSPISGHKSVSWYQQVLGQGPQFIFQYYEKEERGRGNFPDRFSARQFPNYSSELNVNALLLGDSALYLCASSLTAGGPLETQYFGPGTRLLVL.

V is TRBV27 and J is TRBJ1-1, with D possibly TRBD1 on 6 matching bases. V was shortened by 7 bases and J by 6 bases, with 15 bases between the two germline ends. Germline V CDR1 and CDR2: MNHEY, SMNVEV (reference sequence). CDR3 length equals 13 residues. CDR3 in amino acids: CASNTGLGAEAFF. The CDR3 DNA sequence: TGTGCCAGCAACACAGGGTTAGGGGCTGAAGCTTTCTTT.

This clonotype was recorded once. The V and J genes are TRBV3-1 and TRBJ2-5; 8 bases agree with TRBD2. Germline-derived CDR1 and CDR2 are LGHDT and YNNKEL (reference sequence). The CDR3 runs to 15 residues. Trimming took 2 bases from V and 4 from J; bases not matched to a gene: 6. As DNA, the CDR3 is TGTGCCAGCAGCCAATTGCGGACTAGCCCAGAGACCCAGTACTTC. This gives the protein CASSQLRTSPETQYF.

In its sample, this clonotype was seen once. J is TRBJ2-3 and V is TRBV7-9; D might be TRBD1 or TRBD2, each matching 5 bases. This CDR3 is built from 16 residues. CDR1 is SEHNR, CDR2 FQNEAQ, per germline (reference sequence). The V and J ends lost 5 bases and 2 bases respectively, with 17 bases between them. The CDR3 DNA is TGTGCCAGCAGCATGGTAGAGGGGACCCACACAGATACGCAGTATTTT. Encoded protein: CASSMVEGTHTDTQYF.

The CDR3 coding sequence is TGTGCCAGCAGCTTAGTTGGGTCAGCCACTGAAGCTTTCTTT. Translating it yields CASSLVGSATEAFF. This sequence joins TRBV7-9 and TRBJ1-1; no definite D call. The CDR3 spans 14 residues. V was cut by 1 base and J by 4 bases, with 10 bases left in between. Germline V gives CDR1 SEHNR, CDR2 FQNEAQ (reference sequence).

The chain has TRBV4-3 and TRBJ2-4; TRBD1 aligns across 9 bases. With 0 bases clipped from V and 2 bases from J, the junction kept 2 bases outside the gene matches. Germline CDR1 LGHNA, CDR2 YSLEER. The CDR3 has 16 residues. For the CDR3, the DNA is TGCGCCAGCAGCCAAGAGGGACAGGGTCCCAAAAACATTCAGTACTTC. Protein sequence: CASSQEGQGPKNIQYF.

The chain joins TRBV7-2 to TRBJ1-2; no clear D. The CDR3 covers 13 residues. Germline V gene sequence: CDR1 SGHTA, CDR2 FQGNSA. Trimming cost V 0 bases and J 3 bases, with 5 bases left between them. In DNA, the CDR3 is TGTGCCAGCAGCTTAGCGAAGTACTATGGCTACACCTTC. Protein sequence: CASSLAKYYGYTF.

The chain recombines TRBV30 with TRBJ1-6, with D unclear. There are 13 residues in the CDR3. Between the trimmed V and J ends, which lost 3 bases and 4 bases, there was a span of 7 bases. In germline, CDR1 is GTSNPN, CDR2 SVGIG (reference sequence). As DNA, the CDR3 is TGTGCCTGGAGAGAGGGTTATAATTCACCCCTCCACTTT. Translated: CAWREGYNSPLHF.

J is TRBJ2-7 and V is TRBV6-4; a weak D match, TRBD2 (6 bases). The CDR3 has 16 residues. Deletions cut 3 bases from V and 6 bases from J, with 21 bases between. CDR1 and CDR2 from the germline V gene are MRHNA and SNTAGT. CDR3 loop: CASSEVEREASGEQYF. The CDR3 region has the DNA TGTGCCAGCAGTGAGGTGGAGAGGGAGGCCAGCGGCGAGCAGTACTTC.